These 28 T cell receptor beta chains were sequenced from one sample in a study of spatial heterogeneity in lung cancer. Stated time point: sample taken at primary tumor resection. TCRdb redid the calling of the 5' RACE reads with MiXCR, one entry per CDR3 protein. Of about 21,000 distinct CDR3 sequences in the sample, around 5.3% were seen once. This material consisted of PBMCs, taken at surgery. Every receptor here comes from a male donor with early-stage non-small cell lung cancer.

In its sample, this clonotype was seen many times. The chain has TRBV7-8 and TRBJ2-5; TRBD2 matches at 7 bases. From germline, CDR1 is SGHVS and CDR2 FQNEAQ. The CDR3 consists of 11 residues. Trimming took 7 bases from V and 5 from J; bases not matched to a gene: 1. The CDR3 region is CASTGGETQYF. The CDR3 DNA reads TGTGCCAGCACCGGGGGGGAGACCCAGTACTTC.

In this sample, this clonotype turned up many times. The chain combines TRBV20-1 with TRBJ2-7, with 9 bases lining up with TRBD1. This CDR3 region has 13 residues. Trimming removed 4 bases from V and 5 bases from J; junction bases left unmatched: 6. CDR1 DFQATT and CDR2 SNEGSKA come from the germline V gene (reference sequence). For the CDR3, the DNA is TGCAGTGCTATATGGGACAGGGTTGACGAGCAGTACTTC. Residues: CSAIWDRVDEQYF.

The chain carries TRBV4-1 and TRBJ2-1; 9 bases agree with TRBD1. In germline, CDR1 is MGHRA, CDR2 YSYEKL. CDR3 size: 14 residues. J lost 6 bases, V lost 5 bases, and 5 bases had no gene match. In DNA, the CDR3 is TGCGCCAGCAGCACCGCGGACAGGGGCAATGAGCAGTTCTTC. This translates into CASSTADRGNEQFF.

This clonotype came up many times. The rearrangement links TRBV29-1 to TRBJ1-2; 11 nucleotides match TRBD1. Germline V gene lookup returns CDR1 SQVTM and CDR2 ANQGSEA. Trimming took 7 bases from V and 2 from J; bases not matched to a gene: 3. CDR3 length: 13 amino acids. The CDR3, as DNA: TGCAGCGCTGGACAGGGGGCGAACTATGGCTACACCTTC. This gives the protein CSAGQGANYGYTF.

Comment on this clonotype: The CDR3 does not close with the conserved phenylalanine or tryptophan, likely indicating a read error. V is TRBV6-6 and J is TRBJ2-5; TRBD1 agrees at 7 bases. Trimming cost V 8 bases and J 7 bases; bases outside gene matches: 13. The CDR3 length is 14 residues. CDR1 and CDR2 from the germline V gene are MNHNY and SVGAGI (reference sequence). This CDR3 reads CASHSGQAAGTQYL. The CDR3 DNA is TGTGCCAGCCACTCCGGACAGGCAGCAGGGACCCAGTACTTA.

The CDR3 region is CASSLAGTTGELFF. The CDR3, as DNA: TGTGCCAGCAGTTTAGCCGGGACAACGGGGGAGCTGTTTTTT. The rearrangement links TRBV12-3 or TRBV12-4 to TRBJ2-2; possibly TRBD1 for D (6 bases). The CDR3 runs 14 residues. V lost 0 bases, J lost 8 bases, and 10 bases lay in between.

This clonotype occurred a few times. The CDR3 is CSARVFAGTVAYEQYF. CDR3 sequence (DNA): TGCAGTGCTAGGGTCTTCGCCGGGACAGTTGCCTACGAGCAGTACTTC. The V gene is TRBV20-1, the J gene TRBJ2-7; 7 bases agree with TRBD1. CDR1 is DFQATT and CDR2 is SNEGSKA in the germline V gene (reference sequence). The CDR3 runs to 16 residues. The V gene end was trimmed by 3 bases and the J gene end by 2 bases; junction bases not matched to a gene: 13.

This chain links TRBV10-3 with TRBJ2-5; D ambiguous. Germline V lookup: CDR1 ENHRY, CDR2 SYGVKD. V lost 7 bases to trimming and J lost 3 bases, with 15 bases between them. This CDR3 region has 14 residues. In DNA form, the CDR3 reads TGTGCCATCATTGAAGGGCTTTTCGAAGAGACCCAGTACTTC. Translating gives CAIIEGLFEETQYF.

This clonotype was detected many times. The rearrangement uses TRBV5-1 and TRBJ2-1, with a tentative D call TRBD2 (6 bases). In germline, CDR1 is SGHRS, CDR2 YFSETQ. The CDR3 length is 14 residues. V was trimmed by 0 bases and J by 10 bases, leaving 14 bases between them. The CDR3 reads CASSLVTSTGEQFF. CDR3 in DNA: TGCGCCAGCAGCTTGGTAACTAGCACGGGCGAGCAGTTCTTC.

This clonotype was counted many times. CDR3 protein: CATSLGQGVYEQFF. In DNA, the CDR3 is TGTGCCACCAGCCTCGGACAGGGGGTGTATGAGCAGTTCTTC. The chain employs TRBV24-1 and TRBJ2-1, with TRBD1 identical over 10 bases. Germline CDR1 KGHDR, CDR2 SFDVKD. The CDR3 covers 14 residues. With V trimmed by 7 bases and J by 8 bases, 7 bases remained unmatched.

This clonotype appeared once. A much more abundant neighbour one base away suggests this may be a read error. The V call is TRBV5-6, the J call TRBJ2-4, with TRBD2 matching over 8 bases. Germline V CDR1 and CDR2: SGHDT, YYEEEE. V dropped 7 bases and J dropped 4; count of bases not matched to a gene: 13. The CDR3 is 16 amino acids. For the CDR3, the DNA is TGTGCCAGCGGCTACCGTATGACTAGCGAGAAAAACATTCAGTACTTC. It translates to CASGYRMTSEKNIQYF.

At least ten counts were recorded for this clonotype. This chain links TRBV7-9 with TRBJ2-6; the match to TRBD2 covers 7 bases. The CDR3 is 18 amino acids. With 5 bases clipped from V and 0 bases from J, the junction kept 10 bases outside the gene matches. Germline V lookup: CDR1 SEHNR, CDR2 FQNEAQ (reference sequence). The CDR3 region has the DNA TGTGCCAGCAGCATGTCGGGAGGAATTAGCTCTGGGGCCAACGTCCTGACTTTC. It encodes CASSMSGGISSGANVLTF.

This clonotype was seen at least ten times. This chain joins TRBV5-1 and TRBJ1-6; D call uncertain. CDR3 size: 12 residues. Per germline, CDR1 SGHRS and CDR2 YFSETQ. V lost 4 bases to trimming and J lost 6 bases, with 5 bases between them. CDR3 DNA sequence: TGCGCCAGCAGCAACCCTAATTCACCCCTCCACTTT. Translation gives CASSNPNSPLHF.

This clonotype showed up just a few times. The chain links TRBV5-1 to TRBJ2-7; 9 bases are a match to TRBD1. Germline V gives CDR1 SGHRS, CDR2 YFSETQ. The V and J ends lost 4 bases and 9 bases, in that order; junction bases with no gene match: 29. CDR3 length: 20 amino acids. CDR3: CASSLPPTRKLQGATGVQYF. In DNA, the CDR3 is TGCGCCAGCAGCCTACCTCCCACCCGTAAACTACAGGGGGCGACGGGTGTGCAGTACTTC.

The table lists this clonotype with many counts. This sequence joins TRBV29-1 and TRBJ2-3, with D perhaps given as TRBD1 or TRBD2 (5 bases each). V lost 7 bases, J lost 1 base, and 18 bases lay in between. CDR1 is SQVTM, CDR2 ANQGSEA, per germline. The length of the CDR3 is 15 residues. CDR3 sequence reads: CSGHRDPGGTDTQYF. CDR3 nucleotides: TGCAGCGGGCACCGGGACCCAGGAGGCACAGATACGCAGTATTTT.

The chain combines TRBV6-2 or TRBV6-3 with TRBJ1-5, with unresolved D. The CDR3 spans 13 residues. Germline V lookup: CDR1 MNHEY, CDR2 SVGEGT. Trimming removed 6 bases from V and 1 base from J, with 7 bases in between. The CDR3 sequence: CASRWMSNQPQHF. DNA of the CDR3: TGTGCCAGCAGGTGGATGAGCAATCAGCCCCAGCATTTT.

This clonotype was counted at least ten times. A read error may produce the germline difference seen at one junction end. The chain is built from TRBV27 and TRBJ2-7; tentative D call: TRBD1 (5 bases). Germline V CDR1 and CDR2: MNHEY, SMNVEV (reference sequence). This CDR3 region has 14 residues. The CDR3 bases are TGTGCCACCAGTGACAGACTTTGGGACTACGAGCAGTACTTC. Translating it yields CATSDRLWDYEQYF.

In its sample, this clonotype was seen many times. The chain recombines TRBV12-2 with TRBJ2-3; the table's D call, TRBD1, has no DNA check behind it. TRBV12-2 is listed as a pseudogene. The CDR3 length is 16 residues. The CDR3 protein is CASRTPSAIGVDTQYF. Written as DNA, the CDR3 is TGTGCAAGTCGCACCCCCAGTGCCATTGGGGTGGATACGCAGTATTTT.

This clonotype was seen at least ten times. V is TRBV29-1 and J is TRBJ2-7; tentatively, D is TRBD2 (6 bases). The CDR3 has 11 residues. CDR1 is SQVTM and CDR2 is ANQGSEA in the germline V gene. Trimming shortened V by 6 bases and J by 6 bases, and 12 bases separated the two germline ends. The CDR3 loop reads CSVRREFEQYF. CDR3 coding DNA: TGCAGCGTCCGGAGGGAGTTCGAGCAGTACTTC.

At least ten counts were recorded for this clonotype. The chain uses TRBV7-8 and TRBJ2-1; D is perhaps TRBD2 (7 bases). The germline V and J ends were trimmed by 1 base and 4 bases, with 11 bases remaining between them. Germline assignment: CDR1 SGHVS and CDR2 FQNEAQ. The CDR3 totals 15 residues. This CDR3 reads CASSLGGGAYNEQFF. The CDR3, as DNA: TGTGCCAGCAGCTTAGGAGGGGGGGCTTACAATGAGCAGTTCTTC.

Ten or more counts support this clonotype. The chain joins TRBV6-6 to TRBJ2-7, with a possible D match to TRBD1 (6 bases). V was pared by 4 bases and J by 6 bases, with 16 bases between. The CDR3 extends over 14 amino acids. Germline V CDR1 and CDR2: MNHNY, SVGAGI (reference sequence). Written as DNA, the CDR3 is TGTGCCAGCAGTTGGGCCAGACAGGAATCCGAGCAGTACTTC. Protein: CASSWARQESEQYF.

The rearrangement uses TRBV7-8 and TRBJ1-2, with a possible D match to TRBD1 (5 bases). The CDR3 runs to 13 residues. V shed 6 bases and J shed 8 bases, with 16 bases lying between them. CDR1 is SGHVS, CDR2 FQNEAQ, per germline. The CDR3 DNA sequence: TGTGCCAGCAGGGAGCAAGGGACGGACGGCTACACCTTC. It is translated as CASREQGTDGYTF.

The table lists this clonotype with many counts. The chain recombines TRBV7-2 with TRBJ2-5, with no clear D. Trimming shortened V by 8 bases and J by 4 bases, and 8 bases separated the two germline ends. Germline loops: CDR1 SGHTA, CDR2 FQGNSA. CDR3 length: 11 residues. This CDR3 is CASGFSETQYF. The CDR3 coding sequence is TGTGCCAGCGGGTTTTCAGAGACCCAGTACTTC.

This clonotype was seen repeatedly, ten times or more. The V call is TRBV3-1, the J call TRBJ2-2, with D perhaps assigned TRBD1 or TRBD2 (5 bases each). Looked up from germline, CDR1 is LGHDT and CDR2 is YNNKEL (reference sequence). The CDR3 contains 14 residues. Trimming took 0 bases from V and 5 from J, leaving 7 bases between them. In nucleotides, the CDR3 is TGTGCCAGCAGCCAAGATTGGGGGACCGGGGAGCTGTTTTTT. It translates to CASSQDWGTGELFF.

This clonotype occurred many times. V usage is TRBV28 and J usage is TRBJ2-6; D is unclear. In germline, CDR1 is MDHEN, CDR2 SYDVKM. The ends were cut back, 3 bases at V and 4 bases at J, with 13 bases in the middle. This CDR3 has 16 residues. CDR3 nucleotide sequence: TGTGCCAGCAGTTTTACTCTTGGAGCAGGGGCCAACGTCCTGACTTTC. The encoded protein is CASSFTLGAGANVLTF. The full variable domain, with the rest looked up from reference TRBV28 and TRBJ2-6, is DVKVTQSSRYLVKRTGEKVFLECVQDMDHENMFWYRQDPGLGLRLIYFSYDVKMKEKGDIPEGYSVSREKKERFSLILESASTNQTSMYLCASSFTLGAGANVLTFGAGSRLTVL.

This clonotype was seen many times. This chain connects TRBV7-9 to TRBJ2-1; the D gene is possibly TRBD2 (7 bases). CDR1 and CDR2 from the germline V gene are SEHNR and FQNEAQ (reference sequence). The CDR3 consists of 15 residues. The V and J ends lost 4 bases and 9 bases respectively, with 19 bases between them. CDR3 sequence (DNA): TGTGCCAGCAGCTCCGGGGGCGGGAGAGCCGTTGAGCAGTTCTTC. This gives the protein CASSSGGGRAVEQFF.

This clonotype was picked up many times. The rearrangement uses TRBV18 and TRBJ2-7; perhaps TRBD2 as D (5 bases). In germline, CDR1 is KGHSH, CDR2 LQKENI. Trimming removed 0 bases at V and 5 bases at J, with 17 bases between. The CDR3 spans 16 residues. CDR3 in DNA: TGTGCCAGCTCACCACCGGGGAGTAGGGAGATACACGAGCAGTACTTC. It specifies CASSPPGSREIHEQYF.

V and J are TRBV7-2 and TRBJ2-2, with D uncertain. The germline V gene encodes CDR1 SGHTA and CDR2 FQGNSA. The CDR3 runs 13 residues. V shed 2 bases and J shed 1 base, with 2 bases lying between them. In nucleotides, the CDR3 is TGTGCCAGCAGCTTAAGGAACACCGGGGAGCTGTTTTTT. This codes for CASSLRNTGELFF. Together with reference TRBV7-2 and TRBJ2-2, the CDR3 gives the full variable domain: GAGVSQSPSNKVTEKGKDVELRCDPISGHTALYWYRQSLGQGLEFLIYFQGNSAPDKSGLPSDRFSAERTGGSVSTLTIQRTQQEDSAVYLCASSLRNTGELFFGEGSRLTVL.